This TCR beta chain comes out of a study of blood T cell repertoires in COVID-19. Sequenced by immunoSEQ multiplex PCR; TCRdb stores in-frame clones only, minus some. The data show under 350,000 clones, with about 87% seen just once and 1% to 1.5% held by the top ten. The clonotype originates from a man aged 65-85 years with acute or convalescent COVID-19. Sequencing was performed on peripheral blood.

The CDR3 loop is CASSQENRGLIGEKLFF. The DNA of the CDR3 is TGCGCCAGCAGCCAAGAAAACAGGGGGCTAATTGGGGAAAAACTGTTTTTT. The chain couples TRBV4-3 to TRBJ1-4; TRBD1 aligns across 9 bases. V shed 0 bases and J 8 bases; nucleotides not matched to a gene: 10. CDR1 LGHNA and CDR2 YSLEER come from the germline V gene. The CDR3 contains 17 residues.